What follows are 2 T cell receptor beta chains derived from one specimen sequenced in a study of blood T cell repertoires in COVID-19. Repertoires were generated with immunoSEQ multiplex PCR, while TCRdb's copy carries only in-frame clones and drops some. The sample carries approximately 170,000 clones, roughly four fifths recorded once. Sequencing was carried out using peripheral blood. These receptors all come from a woman between 70 and 85 years old with COVID-19, enrolled during active disease.

The rearrangement uses TRBV28 and TRBJ1-2; 11 nucleotides line up with TRBD1. Germline CDR1 reads MDHEN; CDR2 reads SYDVKM. J gave up 6 bases and V 5 bases, and 5 bases lay outside the gene matches. This CDR3 is built from 14 residues. The CDR3 sequence is CASSLRTGGNGYTF. As DNA, the CDR3 is TGTGCCAGCAGTCTCCGGACAGGGGGCAATGGCTACACCTTC.

This chain connects TRBV24-1 to TRBJ1-2; no definite D call. Trimming left V 3 bases short and J 1 base short, with 5 bases between. The CDR3 has 13 residues. Germline V CDR1 and CDR2: KGHDR, SFDVKD. In DNA form, the CDR3 reads TGTGCCACCAGTGATCCTCGTAACTATGGCTACACCTTC. The encoded protein is CATSDPRNYGYTF.